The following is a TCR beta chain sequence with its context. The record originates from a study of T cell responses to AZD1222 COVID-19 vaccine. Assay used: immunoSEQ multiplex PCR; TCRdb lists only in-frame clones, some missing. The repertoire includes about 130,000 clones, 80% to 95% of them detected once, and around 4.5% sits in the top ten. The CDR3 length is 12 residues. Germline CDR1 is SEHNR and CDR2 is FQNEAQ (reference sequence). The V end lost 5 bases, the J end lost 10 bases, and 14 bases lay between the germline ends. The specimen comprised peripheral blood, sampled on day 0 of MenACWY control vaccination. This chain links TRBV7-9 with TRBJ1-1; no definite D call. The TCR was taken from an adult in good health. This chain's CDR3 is CASSNNLRGAFF. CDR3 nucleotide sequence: TGTGCCAGCAGCAACAACCTCCGAGGAGCTTTCTTT.